This TCR beta chain derives from a study of T-cell reconstitution after alpha-beta-depleted transplantation in children. Using unique molecular identifiers, the investigators prepared the TCRbeta library. TCRdb used MiXCR to reprocess the PCR reads, holding one entry per CDR3 protein. This repertoire shows 640,000 or so distinct CDR3 sequences, over 15% found once; its top ten account for about 1.1%. The specimen comprised PBMCs from the stem cell graft donor, sampled from the stem cell graft. This TCR was sampled from a human donor who donated a stem cell graft to a child with acute myeloid leukemia.

The CDR3 region is CASSPLDSTNTGELFF. CDR3 in DNA: TGCGCCAGCAGCCCCTTAGACAGCACGAACACCGGGGAGCTGTTTTTT. The rearrangement uses TRBV5-1 and TRBJ2-2; D is perhaps TRBD1 (5 bases). CDR3 length equals 16 residues. CDR1 and CDR2 from the germline V gene are SGHRS and YFSETQ. Trimming took 4 bases from V and 0 from J, leaving 13 bases between them.